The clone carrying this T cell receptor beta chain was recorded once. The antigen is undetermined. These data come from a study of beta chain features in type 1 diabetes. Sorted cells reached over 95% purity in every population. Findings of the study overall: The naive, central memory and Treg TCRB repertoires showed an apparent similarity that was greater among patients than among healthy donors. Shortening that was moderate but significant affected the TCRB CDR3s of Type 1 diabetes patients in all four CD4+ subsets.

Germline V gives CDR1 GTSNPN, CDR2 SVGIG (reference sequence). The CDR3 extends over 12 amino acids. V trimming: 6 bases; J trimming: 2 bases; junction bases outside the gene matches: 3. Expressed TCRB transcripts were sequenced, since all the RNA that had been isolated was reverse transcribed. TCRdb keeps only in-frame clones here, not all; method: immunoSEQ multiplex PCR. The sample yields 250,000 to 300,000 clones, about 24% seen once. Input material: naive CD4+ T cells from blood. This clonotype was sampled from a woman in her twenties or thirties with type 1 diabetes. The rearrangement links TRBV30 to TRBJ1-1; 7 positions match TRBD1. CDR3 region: CACYRGNTEAFF. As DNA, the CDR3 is TGTGCCTGTTACAGGGGCAACACTGAAGCTTTCTTT.